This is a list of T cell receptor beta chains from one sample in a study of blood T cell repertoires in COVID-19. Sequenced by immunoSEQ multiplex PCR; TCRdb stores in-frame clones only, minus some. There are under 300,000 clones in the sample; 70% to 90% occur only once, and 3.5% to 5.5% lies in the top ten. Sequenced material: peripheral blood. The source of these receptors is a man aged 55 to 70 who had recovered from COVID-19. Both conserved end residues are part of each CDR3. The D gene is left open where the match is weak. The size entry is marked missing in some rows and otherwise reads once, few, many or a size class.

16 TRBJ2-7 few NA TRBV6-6 TGTGCCAGCAGTTACTCGACCCTAGCCCTGGCCCCCGAGCAGTACTTC CASSYSTLALAPEQYF
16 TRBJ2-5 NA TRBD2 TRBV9 TGTGCCAGCAGCGTAGTCCCAGCGGGGGGGCAAGAGACCCAGTACTTC CASSVVPAGGQETQYF
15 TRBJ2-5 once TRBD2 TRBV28 TGTGCCAGCAGTATCAGCGGGGGGGCTCGAGAGACCCAGTACTTC CASSISGGARETQYF
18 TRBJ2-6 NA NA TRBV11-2 TGTGCCAGCAGCCAGGCAGGGTCCAGGGTTTATGGGGCCAACGTCCTGACTTTC CASSQAGSRVYGANVLTF
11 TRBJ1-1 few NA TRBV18 TGTGCCAGTCACTTCGACACTGAAGCTTTCTTT CASHFDTEAFF
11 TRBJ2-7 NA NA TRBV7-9 TGTGCCAGCAGCCGAGCGGTCGAGCAGTACTTC CASSRAVEQYF
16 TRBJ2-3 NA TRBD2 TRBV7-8 TGTGCCAGCAGTGTGATCCGCGGGGGGGCCATAGATACGCAGTATTTT CASSVIRGGAIDTQYF
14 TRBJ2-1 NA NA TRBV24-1 TGTGCCACCAGTGACCGGACACTCTCTAATGAGCAGTTCTTC CATSDRTLSNEQFF
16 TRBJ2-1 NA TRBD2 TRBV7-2 TGTGCCAGCAGATCATCGGGACTAGCAACCTACAATGAGCAGTTCTTC CASRSSGLATYNEQFF
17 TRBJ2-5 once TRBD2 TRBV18 TGTGCCAGCTCACCGCTGCCTTGGACTAGTGATCAAGAGACCCAGTACTTC CASSPLPWTSDQETQYF
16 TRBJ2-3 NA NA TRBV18 TGTGCCAGCTCACCACCCGCCCGGGGGTTATCAGATACGCAGTATTTT CASSPPARGLSDTQYF
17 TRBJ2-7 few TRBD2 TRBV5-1 TGCGCCAGCAGCGCCTCGCGCGTCGGGACTAGGAACTACGAGCAGTACTTC CASSASRVGTRNYEQYF
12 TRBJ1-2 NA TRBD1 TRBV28 TGTGCCAGCAGTTTCAGGGGGCTTGGCTACACCTTC CASSFRGLGYTF
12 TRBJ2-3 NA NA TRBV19 TGTGCCAGTAGTCCAAAAACAGATACGCAGTATTTT CASSPKTDTQYF
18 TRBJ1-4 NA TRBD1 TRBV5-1 TGCGCCAGCAGAGGTTCTCAGGGGGCGCAGGCTACTAATGAAAAACTGTTTTTT CASRGSQGAQATNEKLFF
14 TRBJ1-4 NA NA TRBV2 TGTGCCAGCGGGGCAGGGACAACTAATGAAAAACTGTTTTTT CASGAGTTNEKLFF
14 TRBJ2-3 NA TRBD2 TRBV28 TGTGCCAGCAGCCCGGGACTATCCCCAGATACGCAGTATTTT CASSPGLSPDTQYF
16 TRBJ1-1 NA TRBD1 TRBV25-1 TGTGCCAGCAGTGATGACAGGGGGGGGATGAACACTGAAGCTTTCTTT CASSDDRGGMNTEAFF
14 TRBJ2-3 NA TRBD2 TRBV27 TGTGCCAGCAGTTTAGGCCTAGCGGAAGATACGCAGTATTTT CASSLGLAEDTQYF
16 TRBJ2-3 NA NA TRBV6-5 TGTGCCAGCAGTTACTATCGGGGGTCTAACACAGATACGCAGTATTTT CASSYYRGSNTDTQYF
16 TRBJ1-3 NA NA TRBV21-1 TGTGCCAGCAGCACTCAAACACAGGGCTCTGGAAACACCATATATTTT CASSTQTQGSGNTIYF
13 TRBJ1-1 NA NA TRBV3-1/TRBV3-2 TGTGCCAGCAGCCGGGGGGGGCTGACTGAAGCTTTCTTT CASSRGGLTEAFF
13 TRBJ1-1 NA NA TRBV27 TGTGCCAGCAGCAGGGCAGGGAACACTGAAGCTTTCTTT CASSRAGNTEAFF
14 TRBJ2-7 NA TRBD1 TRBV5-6 TGTGCCAGCAGCTTAGGGACAGGGGCTAGCGAGCAGTACTTC CASSLGTGASEQYF
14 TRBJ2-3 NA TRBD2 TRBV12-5 TGTGCTAGTGGTTTGATCCAGCGGGAGGGCATACTGTATTTT CASGLIQREGILYF
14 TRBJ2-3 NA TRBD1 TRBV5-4 TGTGCCAGCAGCTGGGACAGCTTGACAGATACGCAGTATTTT CASSWDSLTDTQYF
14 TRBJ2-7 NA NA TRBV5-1 TGCGCCAGCAGCTTGGCCTCGGGCTCCTACGAGCAGTACTTC CASSLASGSYEQYF
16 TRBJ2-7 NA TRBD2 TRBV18 TGTGCCAGCTCACCGGCTACTAGCGGGGGTTCCTACGAGCAGTACTTC CASSPATSGGSYEQYF
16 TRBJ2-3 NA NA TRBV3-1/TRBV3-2 TGTGCCAGCAGCCCCCGGAGGGGGGGGCAGGTAGATACGCAGTATTTT CASSPRRGGQVDTQYF